Below are 5 T cell receptor beta chains sequenced from a single sample in a study of graft-versus-host responses after intestinal transplantation. Antigen specificity for these receptors is unknown. Repertoires were generated with immunoSEQ multiplex PCR, while TCRdb's copy carries only in-frame clones and drops some. In the table there are 150,000 or so clones, around 90% of which are singletons. The sample was unstimulated CD4+ T cells sorted from spleen or lymph node cells, taken before intestinal transplant. The source is a human donor who received an intestinal transplant.

A word on this clone: The sample has other DNA sequences that encode this CDR3 too. The chain carries TRBV13 and TRBJ2-1; a weak D match, TRBD2 (5 bases). This CDR3 is 16 amino acids long. Between the trimmed V and J ends, which lost 5 bases and 4 bases, there was a span of 18 bases. Germline CDR1 PRHDT, CDR2 FYEKMQ (reference sequence). CDR3: CASSTTAGGPYNEQFF. The DNA of the CDR3 is TGTGCCAGCAGCACAACGGCGGGCGGTCCTTACAATGAGCAGTTCTTC.

The chain joins TRBV15 to TRBJ2-1; the match to TRBD2 covers 9 bases. The junction had 11 bases not matched to a gene; V was cut back by 3 bases and J by 8 bases. This CDR3 is 16 amino acids long. Germline lookup yields CDR1 LNHNV and CDR2 YYDKDF (reference sequence). CDR3 nucleotide sequence: TGTGCCACCAGCAGCCCCAATAGCGGGAGCGGGGATGAGCAGTTCTTC. This encodes CATSSPNSGSGDEQFF. Based on the CDR3 plus reference TRBV15 and TRBJ2-1, the full variable domain is DAMVIQNPRYQVTQFGKPVTLSCSQTLNHNVMYWYQQKSSQAPKLLFHYYDKDFNNEADTPDNFQSRRPNTSFCFLDIRSPGLGDTAMYLCATSSPNSGSGDEQFFGPGTRLTVL.

The genes are TRBV6-6 and TRBJ2-7, with 8 bases that match TRBD1. This CDR3 comprises 14 residues. Germline assignment: CDR1 MNHNY and CDR2 SVGAGI (reference sequence). The junction had 7 bases not matched to a gene; V was cut back by 6 bases and J by 3 bases. CDR3 DNA sequence: TGTGCCAGCAGGCCAGGGACAGGCATCTACGAGCAGTACTTC. It translates to CASRPGTGIYEQYF.

This chain joins TRBV5-6 and TRBJ1-5; D remains ambiguous. Germline CDR1 SGHDT, CDR2 YYEEEE. V was cut by 1 base and J by 1 base, with 6 bases left in between. The CDR3 has 14 amino acids. The CDR3 nucleotides read TGTGCCAGCAGCTTGTTACAGAGCAATCAGCCCCAGCATTTT. Translation gives CASSLLQSNQPQHF.

This chain uses TRBV9 with TRBJ1-3; 7 bases are shared with TRBD1. Trimming at V came to 0 bases and at J to 5 bases, leaving 11 bases not matched to a gene. Germline V CDR1 and CDR2: SGDLS, YYNGEE. This CDR3 has 17 residues. The CDR3 loop reads CASSVGLQGDGRNTIYF. The CDR3 coding sequence is TGTGCCAGCAGCGTAGGTTTGCAGGGGGACGGCAGAAACACCATATATTTT.